The 32 T cell receptor beta chains below were found in one sample sequenced in a study of T cells in Graves' hyperthyroidism and ophthalmopathy. Amplification yielded TCR beta CDR3 regions, with RNA transcripts as the source. HTBI primers were the set used in a first-round RT-PCR of the TCR CDR3. TCRdb itself ran the multiplex PCR reads through MiXCR, one entry per CDR3 protein. The sample carries some 560,000 distinct CDR3 sequences, around 14% recorded once. Material for sequencing was blood. The receptors here all came from a woman in her 30s with Graves' hyperthyroidism.

This clonotype was seen repeatedly, ten times or more. The genes are TRBV18 and TRBJ2-3; a weak D match, TRBD1 (6 bases). The CDR3 spans 14 residues. The V end was cut by 4 bases, the J end by 4 bases, with 12 bases between. The V gene's germline CDR1 is KGHSH and CDR2 LQKENI. The CDR3 here is CASSRGLRADTQYF. CDR3 nucleotides: TGTGCCAGCTCACGGGGGCTGCGTGCAGATACGCAGTATTTT.

This clonotype appeared a few times. The rearrangement joins TRBV28 to TRBJ1-6; the match to TRBD1 covers 8 bases. The CDR3 extends over 14 amino acids. Trimming at V came to 8 bases and at J to 7 bases, leaving 7 bases not matched to a gene. The germline V gene encodes CDR1 MDHEN and CDR2 SYDVKM. CDR3: CASFRTGKNSPLHF. The CDR3 region has the DNA TGTGCCAGCTTCCGGACAGGGAAAAATTCACCCCTCCACTTT.

This clonotype was detected many times. This chain links TRBV18 with TRBJ1-2; TRBD1 matches 9 bases. Germline-derived CDR1 and CDR2 are KGHSH and LQKENI. The ends lost 3 bases at V and 4 bases at J; junction bases unmatched: 3. This CDR3 has 14 residues. The DNA of the CDR3 is TGTGCCAGCTCACCGGGACAGGGACCCTATGGCTACACCTTC. Protein product: CASSPGQGPYGYTF. The full variable domain, completed using reference TRBV18 and TRBJ1-2, is NAGVMQNPRHLVRRRGQEARLRCSPMKGHSHVYWYRQLPEEGLKFMVYLQKENIIDESGMPKERFSAEFPKEGPSILRIQQVVRGDSAAYFCASSPGQGPYGYTFGSGTRLTVV.

This clonotype was seen only once. The J gene is TRBJ1-3, the V gene TRBV6-1; no clear D. The CDR3 loop spans 14 amino acids. V was shortened by 2 bases and J by 8 bases, with 13 bases between the two germline ends. Germline CDR1 MNHNS, CDR2 SASEGT. CDR3 DNA: TGTGCCAGCAGTGAATTCGGAGGGAGAGACACCATATATTTT. Encoded protein: CASSEFGGRDTIYF.

This clonotype showed up just a few times. The rearrangement joins TRBV4-1 to TRBJ2-7; 11 bases line up with TRBD2. CDR3 size: 17 residues. Germline trimming cut 4 bases from V and 1 base from J; bases unmatched to any gene: 9. Germline lookup yields CDR1 MGHRA and CDR2 YSYEKL. CDR3 nucleotide sequence: TGCGCCAGCAGCCGGATTAGAACTAGCGGGAGTTCCTACGAGCAGTACTTC. Translated, it gives CASSRIRTSGSSYEQYF.

V and J are TRBV6-2 or TRBV6-3 and TRBJ1-1, with a weak D call TRBD1 (5 bases). V lost 1 base and J 2 bases, leaving 11 bases between the germline ends. The CDR3 loop spans 15 amino acids. Germline-derived CDR1 and CDR2 are MNHEY and SVGEGT. CDR3 residues: CASSYLTARNTEAFF. CDR3 DNA sequence: TGTGCCAGCAGTTACTTGACAGCAAGAAACACTGAAGCTTTCTTT.

The V and J genes are TRBV6-1 and TRBJ1-5; D unclear. CDR3 length equals 12 residues. The V end was cut by 6 bases, the J end by 9 bases, with 12 bases between. Germline V CDR1 and CDR2: MNHNS, SASEGT. CDR3 residues: CASSLTARPQHF. CDR3 nucleotides: TGTGCCAGCAGCCTGACCGCGCGGCCCCAGCATTTT.

This clonotype was counted many times. The chain recombines TRBV27 with TRBJ1-1; D might be TRBD1 (5 bases). V lost 4 bases and J lost 4, with 10 bases in between. CDR3 length: 13 amino acids. In germline, CDR1 is MNHEY, CDR2 SMNVEV (reference sequence). The CDR3 loop is CASSSRVSTEAFF. In DNA, the CDR3 is TGTGCCAGCAGTTCCAGGGTCAGCACTGAAGCTTTCTTT.

This clonotype has at least ten counts. The chain joins TRBV28 to TRBJ2-1; 8 nucleotides match TRBD2. V was clipped by 3 bases and J by 9 bases; unmatched bases: 7. CDR3 length: 14 residues. Germline V gene data show CDR1 as MDHEN and CDR2 as SYDVKM. The CDR3 protein is CASSLVGLVFEQFF. DNA of the CDR3: TGTGCCAGCAGTTTGGTGGGACTAGTCTTTGAGCAGTTCTTC.

This clonotype was seen ten or more times. The gene calls are TRBV6-5 and TRBJ1-3; D ambiguous. This CDR3 region has 13 residues. Germline V gene sequence: CDR1 MNHEY, CDR2 SVGAGI. Trimming removed 2 bases at V and 3 bases at J, with 5 bases between. Here the CDR3 DNA reads TGTGCCAGCAGTTACGTAGGTGGAAACACCATATATTTT. Protein: CASSYVGGNTIYF.

V usage is TRBV7-3 and J usage is TRBJ2-3; D uncertain. The CDR3 has 13 amino acids. Germline V gene sequence: CDR1 SGHTA, CDR2 FQGTGA. V gave up 10 bases and J gave up 1 base, with 12 bases separating them. CDR3 nucleotides: TGTGCCACCTCCCCCTCCGGCACAGATACGCAGTATTTT. Translating it yields CATSPSGTDTQYF.

In this sample, this clonotype turned up a few times. This chain uses TRBV5-6 with TRBJ1-1, with 11 bases matching TRBD1. CDR3 size: 19 residues. The germline gives CDR1 SGHDT, CDR2 YYEEEE. With V trimmed by 2 bases and J by 0 bases, 12 bases remained unmatched. CDR3: CASSFRTGGQILMNTEAFF. The CDR3 nucleotides are TGTGCCAGCAGCTTCCGGACAGGGGGCCAAATTCTCATGAACACTGAAGCTTTCTTT. The full variable domain, rest sourced from reference TRBV5-6 and TRBJ1-1, is DAGVTQSPTHLIKTRGQQVTLRCSPKSGHDTVSWYQQALGQGPQFIFQYYEEEERQRGNFPDRFSGHQFPNYSSELNVNALLLGDSALYLCASSFRTGGQILMNTEAFFGQGTRLTVV.

This clonotype was found a few times. V gene TRBV5-4 combines with J gene TRBJ2-1, with D possibly called TRBD1 or TRBD2 (5 bases each). The length of the CDR3 is 17 residues. The germline CDR1 and CDR2 sequences are SGHNT and YYREEE (reference sequence). The germline V and J ends were trimmed by 0 bases and 2 bases, with 15 bases remaining between them. CDR3 in DNA: TGTGCCAGCAGCTTGGCTGGGGCTAGCCGGGCCTACAATGAGCAGTTCTTC. Translation gives CASSLAGASRAYNEQFF. The variable domain in full, completed from reference TRBV5-4 and TRBJ2-1, reads ETGVTQSPTHLIKTRGQQVTLRCSSQSGHNTVSWYQQALGQGPQFIFQYYREEENGRGNFPPRFSGLQFPNYSSELNVNALELDDSALYLCASSLAGASRAYNEQFFGPGTRLTVL.

This clonotype has a handful of counts. This chain uses TRBV7-2 with TRBJ1-2; possibly TRBD1 for D (5 bases). CDR1 is SGHTA, CDR2 FQGNSA, per germline. This CDR3 region has 15 residues. The V gene lost 4 bases and the J gene lost 6 bases, with 18 bases spanning the gap. The CDR3 DNA sequence: TGTGCCAGCAGCTCACGGTGGGGGGGAAGAGATGGCTACACCTTC. Its translation: CASSSRWGGRDGYTF. Variable domain in full (rest from reference TRBV7-2 and TRBJ1-2): GAGVSQSPSNKVTEKGKDVELRCDPISGHTALYWYRQSLGQGLEFLIYFQGNSAPDKSGLPSDRFSAERTGGSVSTLTIQRTQQEDSAVYLCASSSRWGGRDGYTFGSGTRLTVV.

This clonotype was seen at least ten times. The V gene is TRBV5-1, the J gene TRBJ1-1, with 10 bases lining up with TRBD1. The CDR3 contains 16 residues. In germline, CDR1 is SGHRS, CDR2 YFSETQ. Trimming took 5 bases from V and 0 from J; bases not matched to a gene: 7. The CDR3: CASSLGQGVMNTEAFF. CDR3 DNA sequence: TGCGCCAGCAGTTTAGGACAGGGGGTGATGAACACTGAAGCTTTCTTT. Based on the CDR3 plus reference TRBV5-1 and TRBJ1-1, the full variable domain is KAGVTQTPRYLIKTRGQQVTLSCSPISGHRSVSWYQQTPGQGLQFLFEYFSETQRNKGNFPGRFSGRQFSNSRSEMNVSTLELGDSALYLCASSLGQGVMNTEAFFGQGTRLTVV.

This clonotype was counted ten times or more. The rearrangement links TRBV11-3 to TRBJ1-3; unclear D gene. V was shortened by 7 bases and J by 4 bases, with 5 bases between the two germline ends. CDR3 length equals 11 residues. Per the germline V gene, CDR1 is SGHNT and CDR2 is YENEEA. DNA for the CDR3: TGTGCCAGCACCATAGGAAACACCATATATTTT. This gives the protein CASTIGNTIYF. The whole variable domain, remainder taken from reference TRBV11-3 and TRBJ1-3, is EAGVVQSPRYKIIEKKQPVAFWCNPISGHNTLYWYLQNLGQGPELLIRYENEEAVDDSQLPKDRFSAERLKGVDSTLKIQPAELGDSAVYLCASTIGNTIYFGEGSWLTVV.

J is TRBJ1-2 and V is TRBV28; TRBD1 aligns across 12 bases. The CDR3 is 17 amino acids. CDR1 and CDR2 (germline): MDHEN, SYDVKM. With V trimmed by 4 bases and J by 6 bases, 12 bases remained unmatched. The CDR3 DNA reads as TGTGCCAGCAGTTCACACCCGGGACAGGGGGCGGGTCATGGCTACACCTTC. Encoded protein: CASSSHPGQGAGHGYTF.

This clonotype was seen many times. V usage is TRBV4-2 and J usage is TRBJ1-1; a weak D match, TRBD1 (6 bases). The V end was cut by 0 bases, the J end by 4 bases, with 21 bases between. The CDR3 contains 18 residues. CDR1 is LGHNA, CDR2 YNFKEQ, per germline. CDR3 nucleotide sequence: TGTGCCAGCAGCCAAGATATCCAAGGGATGGAAGGGGGCACTGAAGCTTTCTTT. It codes for CASSQDIQGMEGGTEAFF.

This clonotype occurred a few times. The chain joins TRBV6-5 to TRBJ1-2; 8 nucleotides align to TRBD1. The germline gives CDR1 MNHEY, CDR2 SVGAGI. CDR3 length: 17 residues. V was clipped by 2 bases and J by 4 bases; unmatched bases: 12. The CDR3 nucleotides read TGTGCCAGCAGTTACCCTATTGGACAGGGAGCCATCTATGGCTACACCTTC. Amino acid sequence: CASSYPIGQGAIYGYTF.

This clonotype occurred a few times. The chain links TRBV4-1 to TRBJ2-1; 10 bases agree with TRBD2. CDR3 size: 16 residues. The germline V gene encodes CDR1 MGHRA and CDR2 YSYEKL. The trim removed 1 base at V and 4 bases at J, leaving 4 bases unmatched. CDR3 sequence: CASSQVASGRYNEQFF. CDR3 DNA sequence: TGCGCCAGCAGCCAAGTTGCTAGCGGGAGATACAATGAGCAGTTCTTC.

This clonotype showed up just a few times. The V gene is TRBV11-2, the J gene TRBJ1-4; a weak D match, TRBD1 (5 bases). CDR3 length equals 15 residues. Germline-derived CDR1 and CDR2 are SGHAT and FQNNGV. Deletions cut 0 bases from V and 7 bases from J, with 12 bases between. The CDR3 sequence is CASSLEWGRGEKLFF. CDR3 nucleotide sequence: TGTGCCAGCAGCTTAGAGTGGGGCCGTGGTGAAAAACTGTTTTTT.

In this sample, this clonotype turned up many times. The chain recombines TRBV6-1 with TRBJ2-5; maybe TRBD2 (7 bases). V lost 5 bases and J lost 5, with 18 bases in between. Germline V gene data show CDR1 as MNHNS and CDR2 as SASEGT. The CDR3 is made up of 15 amino acids. CDR3 sequence (DNA): TGTGCCAGCAGTTGGGGGGGCAGGAGGGGGGAGACCCAGTACTTC. Amino acid sequence: CASSWGGRRGETQYF.

The V gene is TRBV11-1, the J gene TRBJ2-7; no clear D gene. The V gene lost 5 bases and the J gene lost 5 bases, with 13 bases spanning the gap. Germline V gene data show CDR1 as SGHAT and CDR2 as FQDESV (reference sequence). The CDR3 loop spans 13 amino acids. CDR3 sequence: CASSPTEYHEQYF. The CDR3, as DNA: TGTGCCAGCAGCCCAACCGAGTATCACGAGCAGTACTTC. Full variable domain (missing parts from reference TRBV11-1 and TRBJ2-7): EAEVAQSPRYKITEKSQAVAFWCDPISGHATLYWYRQILGQGPELLVQFQDESVVDDSQLPKDRFSAERLKGVDSTLKIQPAELGDSAMYLCASSPTEYHEQYFGPGTRLTVT.

V and J are TRBV29-1 and TRBJ1-5; possibly TRBD1 for D (5 bases). Germline V gene lookup returns CDR1 SQVTM and CDR2 ANQGSEA. The CDR3 has 13 amino acids. The CDR3 region has the DNA TGCAACGCCTCTCGGGGGAGCAATCAGCCCCAGCATTTT. Amino acid sequence: CNASRGSNQPQHF.

The sample holds a few counts of this clonotype. The rearrangement links TRBV20-1 to TRBJ2-5; 7 nucleotides agree with TRBD1. The V gene end was trimmed by 6 bases and the J gene end by 0 bases; junction bases not matched to a gene: 4. CDR1 and CDR2 (germline): DFQATT, SNEGSKA (reference sequence). This CDR3 contains 13 residues. In DNA, the CDR3 is TGCAGTGCCACGACAGGGAACCAAGAGACCCAGTACTTC. Translating gives CSATTGNQETQYF.

Concerning this clonotype: A junction boundary mismatches the germline segment, possibly from a read error. The genes are TRBV6-5 and TRBJ1-5; TRBD1 matches at 8 bases. The CDR3 extends over 15 amino acids. Germline CDR1 is MNHEY and CDR2 is SVGAGI. In DNA form, the CDR3 reads TGTGCCAGCAGTTTGCGACAGGGGTTGTATCAGCCCCGGCATTTT. Translating it yields CASSLRQGLYQPRHF.

The chain couples TRBV19 to TRBJ1-1; D gene unclear. CDR3 length: 14 residues. CDR1 and CDR2 from the germline V gene are LNHDA and SQIVND (reference sequence). Deletions cut 8 bases from V and 3 bases from J, with 16 bases between. The CDR3 here is CASLQFASDTEAFF. The CDR3, as DNA: TGTGCCAGTTTGCAGTTTGCCTCGGACACTGAAGCTTTCTTT.

This clonotype was detected many times. The chain carries TRBV20-1 and TRBJ2-3; tentatively, D is TRBD2 (5 bases). This CDR3 is built from 14 residues. Deletions cut 3 bases from V and 2 bases from J, with 12 bases between. CDR1 is DFQATT, CDR2 SNEGSKA, per germline (reference sequence). CDR3 protein: CSASSSGYTDTQYF. In DNA, the CDR3 is TGCAGTGCTAGCTCCAGCGGTTACACAGATACGCAGTATTTT.

In this sample, this clonotype turned up many times. The V call is TRBV6-1, the J call TRBJ1-2, with unresolved D. There are 14 residues in the CDR3. Germline V lookup: CDR1 MNHNS, CDR2 SASEGT. The V gene lost 0 bases and the J gene lost 7 bases, with 12 bases spanning the gap. The CDR3 DNA follows: TGTGCCAGCAGTGAAGCTGGCAGGTTTAGTGGCTACACCTTC. Translating gives CASSEAGRFSGYTF.

This rearrangement joins TRBV9 to TRBJ2-3; D possibly matches TRBD1 or TRBD2 (5 bases each). This CDR3 contains 15 residues. CDR1 is SGDLS, CDR2 YYNGEE, per germline. V lost 1 base and J 3 bases, leaving 12 bases between the germline ends. CDR3 sequence: CASSVTWDVTDTQYF. CDR3 DNA: TGTGCCAGCAGCGTAACCTGGGACGTTACAGATACGCAGTATTTT.

The sample holds many counts of this clonotype. The genes are TRBV10-3 and TRBJ2-1, with 7 positions matching TRBD1. The V and J ends lost 2 bases and 4 bases, in that order; junction bases with no gene match: 5. Germline V gives CDR1 ENHRY, CDR2 SYGVKD. This CDR3 is built from 15 residues. CDR3 DNA sequence: TGTGCCATCAGTGAGCAGGGGACAGCATACAATGAGCAGTTCTTC. Amino acids: CAISEQGTAYNEQFF.

This clonotype occurred many times. The rearrangement uses TRBV18 and TRBJ2-3; D remains unclear. The CDR3 is made up of 13 amino acids. Germline CDR1 KGHSH, CDR2 LQKENI. The V and J ends lost 4 bases and 2 bases respectively, with 7 bases between them. The CDR3 sequence is CASSQIDTDTQYF. The DNA for the CDR3 is TGTGCCAGCTCACAGATTGACACAGATACGCAGTATTTT.